The TCR beta chain under discussion was sequenced for a study of beta chain features in type 1 diabetes. The entirety of the isolated RNA underwent reverse transcription, so expressed TCRB transcripts were sequenced. TCRdb's copy holds only in-frame clones and misses some; the assay was immunoSEQ multiplex PCR. The repertoire has about 410,000 clones, over 11% of them found once; the top ten carry about 0.034%. Overall study findings and caveats: PCR, the amplification step, might favor shorter templates, equally in patients and controls. There was no resolution here of whether HLA type influences TCRB rearrangement.

Of note for this clone: Its antigen is unknown.

The CDR3 covers 14 residues. Losses at the gene ends were 6 bases for V and 0 bases for J; bases not matched to a gene: 2. CDR1 is MNHEY, CDR2 SVGAGI, per germline. The gene calls are TRBV6-5 and TRBJ2-7, with 10 positions matching TRBD2. The clonotype comes from a man aged 25 to 40 in good health. Sequences were obtained from naive CD4+ T cells from blood. CDR3 nucleotides: TGTGCCAGCAGACAGCGGGGGGGCTCCTACGAGCAGTACTTC. It specifies CASRQRGGSYEQYF.